The T cell receptor (beta chain) under discussion was sequenced for a study of siplizumab effects on memory and regulatory T cells. Findings of the study overall: Naive T cells appeared more varied than memory cells and looked like key alloresponse contributors. Significantly reduced by siplizumab was the cumulative frequency of alloreactive sequences, namely those traceable to unstimulated CD4+ memory cells. The Treg-derived share of mappable alloreactive CD4+ clones averaged approximately 71% with siplizumab and 26.9% in controls. Left unconfirmed was the suppressive function of proliferating Tregs from siplizumab cultures.

As regards this clone: The antigen remains undetermined. One junction end disagrees with the germline gene, perhaps due to a read error.

The CDR3 covers 16 residues. Germline CDR1 reads MRHNA; CDR2 reads SNTAGT. Profiling relied on immunoSEQ multiplex PCR, and the TCRdb table lists in-frame clones only, not all of them. The table has about 100,000 clones, 94% seen once. The sample comprised non-Treg CD4+ T cells sorted from blood. The V and J genes are TRBV6-4 and TRBJ1-5, with unresolved D. The clonotype originates from a human donor in good health. CDR3 nucleotides: TGTGCCAGCAGGGACTCGGTGGAATCCCGCCATCAGCCCCAGCATTTT. Translating it yields CASRDSVESRHQPQHF.